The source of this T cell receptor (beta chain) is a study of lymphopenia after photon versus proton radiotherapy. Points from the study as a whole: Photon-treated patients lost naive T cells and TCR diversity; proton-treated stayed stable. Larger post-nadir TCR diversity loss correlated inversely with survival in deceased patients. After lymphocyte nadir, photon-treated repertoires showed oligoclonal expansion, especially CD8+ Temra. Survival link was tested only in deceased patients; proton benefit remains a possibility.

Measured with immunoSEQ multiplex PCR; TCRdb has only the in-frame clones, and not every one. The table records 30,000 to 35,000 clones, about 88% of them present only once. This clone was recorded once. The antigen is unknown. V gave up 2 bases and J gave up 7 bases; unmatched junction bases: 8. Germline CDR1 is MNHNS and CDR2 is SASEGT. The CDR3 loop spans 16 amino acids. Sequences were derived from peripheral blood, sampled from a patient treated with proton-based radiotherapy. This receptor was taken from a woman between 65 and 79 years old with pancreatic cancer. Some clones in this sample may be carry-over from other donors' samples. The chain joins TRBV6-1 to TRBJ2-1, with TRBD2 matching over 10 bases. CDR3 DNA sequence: TGTGCCAGCAGTGAACAAAGCGGGAGGGCCGAAAATGAGCAGTTCTTC. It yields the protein CASSEQSGRAENEQFF.